The 21 T cell receptor beta chains below were found in one sample sequenced in a study of CD8 T cells in Susac syndrome (dated by TCRdb to between 2017 and 2020). The library came from the immunoSEQ multiplex PCR assay. RNA was extracted with the RNeasy kit and about 0.5 to 1 ug was reverse transcribed using random hexamers. The public reads were reanalyzed by TCRdb: fastp trimming at Q25, MiXCR alignment, in-frame beta chains only. Entries are consolidated by CDR3 protein sequence, retaining the most common genes and DNA. This sample holds approximately 120,000 distinct CDR3 sequences; roughly 96% were observed only once. The ten top clones hold about 0.095% of the sample. Sequenced material: CD4+ T cells from PBMCs. The receptors shown here come from a human donor in good health.

CDR3 region: CAWSHGSTDTQYF. The CDR3 DNA reads as TGTGCCTGGAGCCATGGGAGCACAGATACGCAGTATTTT. The gene calls are TRBV30 and TRBJ2-3, with D uncertain. V lost 3 bases, J lost 0 bases, and 7 bases lay in between. In germline, CDR1 is GTSNPN, CDR2 SVGIG (reference sequence). The CDR3 sequence is 13 residues long.

This rearrangement joins TRBV29-1 to TRBJ1-4; 8 bases align to TRBD1. The CDR3 runs to 13 residues. In germline, CDR1 is SQVTM, CDR2 ANQGSEA. Germline trimming cut 6 bases from V and 5 bases from J; bases unmatched to any gene: 5. The CDR3 region has the DNA TGCAGCGTATCCCGACAGGGGAATGAAAAACTGTTTTTT. This encodes CSVSRQGNEKLFF.

The chain carries TRBV3-1 and TRBJ1-6, with no clear D. The length of the CDR3 is 13 residues. Trimming removed 3 bases from V and 7 bases from J, with 7 bases in between. The V gene's germline CDR1 is LGHDT and CDR2 YNNKEL (reference sequence). The CDR3 bases are TGTGCCAGCAGCCAGGGAGTCAATTCACCCCTCCACTTT. Its translation is CASSQGVNSPLHF. Full variable domain (remainder filled in from reference TRBV3-1 and TRBJ1-6): DTAVSQTPKYLVTQMGNDKSIKCEQNLGHDTMYWYKQDSKKFLKIMFSYNNKELIINETVPNRFSPKSPDKAHLNLHINSLELGDSAVYFCASSQGVNSPLHFGNGTRLTVT.

The chain employs TRBV30 and TRBJ1-5, with D perhaps TRBD1 (5 bases). V lost 4 bases and J 12 bases, leaving 19 bases between the germline ends. Looked up from germline, CDR1 is GTSNPN and CDR2 is SVGIG (reference sequence). The CDR3 spans 13 residues. The CDR3 coding sequence is TGTGCCTGGACTTCGGGGCCCACGGGGGGCCAGCATTTT. Translating it yields CAWTSGPTGGQHF.

This chain links TRBV15 with TRBJ2-5; tentative D call: TRBD1 (6 bases). Trimming took 1 base from V and 5 from J, leaving 14 bases between them. The germline V gene has CDR1 LNHNV and CDR2 YYDKDF (reference sequence). The CDR3 sequence is 15 residues long. The CDR3 reads CATSRVLWGRETQYF. Written as DNA, the CDR3 is TGTGCCACCAGCAGAGTGCTCTGGGGGCGGGAGACCCAGTACTTC. Complete variable domain (other parts from reference TRBV15 and TRBJ2-5): DAMVIQNPRYQVTQFGKPVTLSCSQTLNHNVMYWYQQKSSQAPKLLFHYYDKDFNNEADTPDNFQSRRPNTSFCFLDIRSPGLGDTAMYLCATSRVLWGRETQYFGPGTRLLVL.

The chain links TRBV6-6 to TRBJ1-2; D gene ambiguous. The length of the CDR3 is 12 residues. Deletions cut 5 bases from V and 7 bases from J, with 11 bases between. Germline CDR1 and CDR2: MNHNY and SVGAGI (reference sequence). The CDR3 bases are TGTGCCAGCAGTCCCCACGGTGGTGGCTACACCTTC. It specifies CASSPHGGGYTF.

V and J are TRBV12-3 or TRBV12-4 and TRBJ2-3; 8 nucleotides line up with TRBD2. Trimming removed 5 bases from V and 6 bases from J; junction bases left unmatched: 10. This CDR3 contains 15 residues. In DNA, the CDR3 is TGTGCCAGCAGTCCAACCGGGACTAGAGGCGATACGCAGTATTTT. This gives the protein CASSPTGTRGDTQYF.

This clonotype was counted only a few times. The chain combines TRBV27 with TRBJ2-7; 7 bases map to TRBD2. The CDR3 runs 15 residues. Germline CDR1 and CDR2: MNHEY and SMNVEV (reference sequence). Trimming removed 2 bases from V and 0 bases from J; junction bases left unmatched: 4. The CDR3 nucleotides read TGTGCCAGCAGTTTACAGGGAGGGAGCTCCTACGAGCAGTACTTC. Amino acids: CASSLQGGSSYEQYF.

The V and J genes are TRBV7-2 and TRBJ2-7; D is perhaps TRBD2 (5 bases). V was pared by 2 bases and J by 5 bases, with 13 bases between. This CDR3 region has 14 residues. Germline CDR1 reads SGHTA; CDR2 reads FQGNSA. The CDR3 loop is CASSLPGLRHEQYF. The DNA of the CDR3 is TGTGCCAGCAGCTTACCCGGACTTCGCCACGAGCAGTACTTC.

J is TRBJ1-5 and V is TRBV14, with 9 bases lining up with TRBD1. The CDR3 has 14 amino acids. Germline V gene lookup returns CDR1 SGHDN and CDR2 FVKESK. V trimming: 5 bases; J trimming: 6 bases; junction bases outside the gene matches: 5. The CDR3 here is CASSWDRAVQPQHF. In DNA form, the CDR3 reads TGTGCCAGCAGCTGGGACAGGGCGGTTCAGCCCCAGCATTTT.

The chain links TRBV19 to TRBJ2-2, with D tentatively TRBD1 (5 bases). Trimming cost V 5 bases and J 9 bases, with 7 bases left between them. Germline V gives CDR1 LNHDA, CDR2 SQIVND (reference sequence). This CDR3 region has 11 residues. The CDR3 here is CASSPDRELFF. The CDR3 nucleotides are TGTGCCAGTAGTCCGGACAGGGAGCTGTTTTTT.

This chain joins TRBV20-1 and TRBJ2-4; no clear D. CDR3 size: 14 residues. V was trimmed by 3 bases and J by 2 bases, leaving 11 bases between them. Germline V gene data show CDR1 as DFQATT and CDR2 as SNEGSKA (reference sequence). The CDR3 bases are TGCAGTGCTAGCCCACCTCACTCCAAAAACATTCAGTACTTC. It translates to CSASPPHSKNIQYF.

This sequence joins TRBV3-1 and TRBJ1-1, with D unclear. V gave up 4 bases and J gave up 4 bases, with 10 bases separating them. The CDR3 length is 13 residues. Germline V CDR1 and CDR2: LGHDT, YNNKEL (reference sequence). The CDR3 here is CASSPGPSTEAFF. DNA of the CDR3: TGTGCCAGCAGCCCCGGGCCTTCCACTGAAGCTTTCTTT.

The chain is built from TRBV30 and TRBJ1-6; D unresolved. CDR1 and CDR2 from the germline V gene are GTSNPN and SVGIG (reference sequence). V dropped 1 base and J dropped 10 bases, with 17 bases sitting between them. The CDR3 totals 15 residues. The CDR3 bases are TGTGCCTGGAGTGGAGGGAAAACGAAGGTGTCACCCCTCCACTTT. It yields the protein CAWSGGKTKVSPLHF. The whole variable domain, filled in from reference TRBV30 and TRBJ1-6, reads SQTIHQWPATLVQPVGSPLSLECTVEGTSNPNLYWYRQAAGRGLQLLFYSVGIGQISSEVPQNLSASRPQDRQFILSSKKLLLSDSGFYLCAWSGGKTKVSPLHFGNGTRLTVT.

This chain connects TRBV20-1 to TRBJ2-5; 8 nucleotides agree with TRBD1. The CDR3 spans 13 residues. Germline V CDR1 and CDR2: DFQATT, SNEGSKA (reference sequence). With V trimmed by 3 bases and J by 5 bases, 5 bases remained unmatched. For the CDR3, the DNA is TGCAGTGCTAGTCAGGGGGCGAGGGAGACCCAGTACTTC. Its translation is CSASQGARETQYF.

This chain links TRBV20-1 with TRBJ2-2; weak D call: TRBD1 (5 bases). The length of the CDR3 is 14 residues. The germline V gene has CDR1 DFQATT and CDR2 SNEGSKA (reference sequence). V lost 6 bases to trimming and J lost 4 bases, with 15 bases between them. CDR3: CSAQRTLITGELFF. The DNA for the CDR3 is TGCAGTGCCCAGAGGACACTTATCACCGGGGAGCTGTTTTTT.

V and J are TRBV3-1 and TRBJ1-3; no clear D. Trimming stripped 7 bases from V and 2 bases from J, with 9 bases between. The germline V gene has CDR1 LGHDT and CDR2 YNNKEL (reference sequence). CDR3 length: 13 residues. In nucleotides, the CDR3 is TGTGCCAGCAAGAGGGCCGCTGGAAACACCATATATTTT. Its translation: CASKRAAGNTIYF.

The gene calls are TRBV3-1 and TRBJ2-5, with 8 bases aligning to TRBD2. J lost 7 bases, V lost 3 bases, and 4 bases had no gene match. From germline, CDR1 is LGHDT and CDR2 YNNKEL (reference sequence). This CDR3 has 13 residues. This CDR3 reads CASSQGLVGTQYF. The CDR3 region has the DNA TGTGCCAGCAGCCAGGGACTAGTTGGGACCCAGTACTTC.

V usage is TRBV7-9 and J usage is TRBJ1-2; D ambiguous. The CDR3 runs 14 residues. CDR1 is SEHNR, CDR2 FQNEAQ, per germline (reference sequence). The V end was cut by 3 bases, the J end by 2 bases, with 10 bases between. CDR3 bases: TGTGCCAGCAGCTTGAGAAGGGAGAACTATGGCTACACCTTC. It is translated as CASSLRRENYGYTF.

This sequence joins TRBV20-1 and TRBJ1-2; the D is unclear. V was trimmed by 3 bases and J by 5 bases, leaving 10 bases between them. The germline V gene encodes CDR1 DFQATT and CDR2 SNEGSKA (reference sequence). The CDR3 length is 12 residues. The DNA for the CDR3 is TGCAGTGCTAGCGAAGACCTTTATGGCTACACCTTC. Translation: CSASEDLYGYTF.

This chain uses TRBV5-1 with TRBJ2-7; no reliable D call. Germline-derived CDR1 and CDR2 are SGHRS and YFSETQ. The V gene lost 3 bases and the J gene lost 2 bases, with 9 bases spanning the gap. The length of the CDR3 is 13 residues. The CDR3 DNA sequence: TGCGCCAGCAGCTCCTTCGGTACCTACGAGCAGTACTTC. It yields the protein CASSSFGTYEQYF.